This T cell receptor (beta chain) was sequenced during a study of cytomegalovirus exposure and HLA in healthy donors. General study points: Prediction of most subjects' HLA-A and HLA-B alleles by TCR beta sequences was reportedly accurate. Relative to the approximately 680-donor mean, N-insertions were reportedly fewer in an Asian-associated ancestry cluster in a later analysis. CMV serostatus stood as the only immune exposure information on hand. About 150 TCR beta chains were listed as cytomegalovirus-associated.

It was with 60 Vbeta and 13 Jbeta primers that the PCR ran. The data were produced by immunoSEQ multiplex PCR, yet TCRdb's version contains in-frame clones alone and is incomplete. The table records some 190,000 clones, approximately 88% of them present only once. About this clone itself: Its antigen remains unknown.

What was sequenced was PBMCs. The clonotype comes from a boy aged 2 to 10 in good health and CMV-seronegative.

CDR3 loop: CSVERESANEQFF. The CDR3 DNA reads TGCAGCGTTGAGCGGGAGAGCGCTAATGAGCAGTTCTTC. This chain uses TRBV29-1 with TRBJ2-1; TRBD2 agrees at 7 bases. After removal of 3 bases from V and 7 bases from J, the junction contained 6 bases not matched to a gene. CDR3 length equals 13 residues. Germline V gene sequence: CDR1 SQVTM, CDR2 ANQGSEA.